These T cell receptor beta chains were read from a single sample in a study of Ad26.COV2.S vaccination and SARS-CoV-2 variants. Here immunoSEQ multiplex PCR was the method, and the copy in TCRdb shows in-frame clones only, minus some. The sample yields 350,000 to 400,000 clones, around nine tenths seen once. This specimen consisted of peripheral blood, obtained in a trial of Ad26.COV2.S vaccine versus placebo. These receptors came from a person aged 18-65 years who received the Ad26.COV2.S COVID-19 vaccine or a placebo. Each CDR3 is given with its conserved first and last residue. D genes are given only for firm matches. Only part of the rows carry a size: once, few, many, or a class if the clone is expanded.

cdr3_length,clone_size,j_call,v_call,d_call,cdr3_aa,cdr3_nt
16,NA,TRBJ2-3,TRBV19,TRBD2,CASSASSGGIRDTQYF,TGTGCCAGTAGTGCGTCTAGCGGGGGCATTAGGGATACGCAGTATTTT
16,NA,TRBJ2-1,TRBV10-3,TRBD2,CAISGGLAGGFNEQFF,TGTGCCATCAGTGGGGGATTAGCGGGGGGTTTCAATGAGCAGTTCTTC
15,NA,TRBJ2-1,TRBV5-4,TRBD2,CASSLELAGGHEQFF,TGTGCCAGCAGCTTGGAACTAGCGGGGGGGCATGAGCAGTTCTTC
19,NA,TRBJ2-2,TRBV7-9,TRBD1,CASTLSTGTGGRNTGELFF,TGTGCCAGCACCCTGTCGACCGGGACAGGGGGTCGGAACACCGGGGAGCTGTTTTTT
16,NA,TRBJ2-1,TRBV7-9,TRBD2,CASSYLLAPRPNEQFF,TGTGCCAGCAGCTACTTACTAGCGCCCCGGCCCAATGAGCAGTTCTTC
14,NA,TRBJ2-5,TRBV5-4,NA,CASSLVGRQETQYF,TGTGCCAGCAGCTTGGTGGGTAGACAAGAGACCCAGTACTTC
15,NA,TRBJ1-1,TRBV10-2,TRBD1,CASTGQGQGGTEAFF,TGCGCCAGTACAGGACAGGGACAGGGAGGGACTGAAGCTTTCTTT
18,NA,TRBJ2-4,TRBV7-9,TRBD1,CASSLGQAVNLAKNIQYF,TGTGCCAGCAGCTTGGGACAGGCGGTAAACCTAGCCAAAAACATTCAGTACTTC
13,NA,TRBJ2-1,TRBV10-1,TRBD2,CASLRTSSSEQFF,TGCGCCAGCTTAAGGACTAGCAGCAGTGAGCAGTTCTTC
16,NA,TRBJ2-1,TRBV5-1,TRBD1,CASSFGGQRSYNEQFF,TGCGCCAGCAGCTTTGGGGGACAGAGGTCCTACAATGAGCAGTTCTTC
13,NA,TRBJ1-4,TRBV3-1/TRBV3-2,NA,CASSRGYNEKLFF,TGTGCCAGCAGCCGGGGATATAATGAAAAACTGTTTTTT
15,NA,TRBJ2-6,TRBV9,NA,CASSDMASGANVLTF,TGTGCCAGCAGCGACATGGCTTCTGGGGCCAACGTCCTGACTTTC
15,NA,TRBJ2-5,TRBV10-3,TRBD2,CAISRTGLAEETQYF,TGTGCCATAAGTCGCACGGGACTAGCGGAAGAGACCCAGTACTTC
16,NA,TRBJ1-5,TRBV27,TRBD1,CASSSASPGGSQPQHF,TGTGCCAGCAGTTCCGCCTCCCCAGGGGGCTCTCAGCCCCAGCATTTT
15,NA,TRBJ2-7,TRBV6-5,TRBD1,CASSYTGQGAAEQYF,TGTGCCAGCAGTTACACTGGACAGGGGGCTGCCGAGCAGTACTTC
15,NA,TRBJ2-3,TRBV3-1/TRBV3-2,NA,CASSQAGAYSHTQYF,TGTGCCAGCAGCCAAGCAGGGGCCTACTCCCATACGCAGTATTTT
14,NA,TRBJ1-1,TRBV5-1,NA,CASSLGRGITEAFF,TGCGCCAGCAGCTTGGGGAGGGGGATCACTGAAGCTTTCTTT
17,NA,TRBJ2-5,TRBV7-8,NA,CASSFGPRGGGEETQYF,TGTGCCAGCAGCTTTGGGCCCCGTGGGGGGGGCGAAGAGACCCAGTACTTC
13,NA,TRBJ2-7,TRBV30,TRBD1,CAWSKGGFYEQYF,TGTGCCTGGAGTAAAGGGGGCTTCTACGAGCAGTACTTC
16,NA,TRBJ2-1,TRBV5-6,TRBD2,CASSPPTLAGWGEQFF,TGTGCCAGCAGCCCACCCACACTAGCGGGGTGGGGTGAGCAGTTCTTC
11,NA,TRBJ2-5,TRBV29-1,NA,CSVELAKTQYF,TGCAGCGTTGAACTAGCCAAGACCCAGTACTTC
16,once,TRBJ1-6,TRBV2,TRBD1,CAIPRGQGRGNSPLHF,TGTGCCATTCCTAGGGGACAGGGGAGGGGTAATTCACCCCTCCACTTT
15,NA,TRBJ1-3,TRBV7-6,NA,CASSLDRSSGNTIYF,TGTGCCAGCAGCTTAGATCGGAGCTCTGGAAACACCATATATTTT
13,NA,TRBJ1-5,TRBV25-1,NA,CASSELGDPLQHF,TGTGCCAGCAGTGAACTGGGGGATCCACTCCAGCATTTT
15,NA,TRBJ1-2,TRBV7-9,NA,CASSETRTANYGYTF,TGTGCCAGCAGCGAAACTCGGACGGCTAACTATGGCTACACCTTC
14,NA,TRBJ1-1,TRBV10-2,NA,CASKPGDMNTEAFF,TGCGCCAGCAAACCAGGAGACATGAACACTGAAGCTTTCTTT
14,NA,TRBJ2-2,TRBV6-5,TRBD1,CASRGQMNTGELFF,TGTGCCAGCAGGGGACAGATGAACACCGGGGAGCTGTTTTTT
16,few,TRBJ2-1,TRBV2,NA,CASSDAGQSSYNEQFF,TGTGCCAGCAGTGATGCCGGACAGAGCTCCTACAATGAGCAGTTCTTC
11,NA,TRBJ1-5,TRBV28,NA,CASSGGQPQHF,TGTGCCAGCAGCGGTGGTCAGCCCCAGCATTTT
14,NA,TRBJ2-4,TRBV19,NA,CASKDPLAKNIQYF,TGTGCCAGTAAGGACCCTCTAGCCAAAAACATTCAGTACTTC
13,NA,TRBJ1-2,TRBV7-9,NA,CASSLGTEYGYTF,TGTGCCAGCAGCTTAGGGACAGAATATGGCTACACCTTC
13,NA,TRBJ1-1,TRBV5-1,TRBD1,CASSSTGEGEAFF,TGCGCCAGCAGCTCTACAGGGGAAGGTGAAGCTTTCTTT
12,NA,TRBJ1-4,TRBV4-1,NA,CASSSGVEKLFF,TGCGCCAGCAGTTCCGGAGTAGAAAAACTGTTTTTT
14,once,TRBJ2-1,TRBV6-5,NA,CASRKAGGFDEQFF,TGTGCCAGCAGAAAGGCCGGCGGTTTCGATGAGCAGTTCTTC
10,NA,TRBJ1-1,TRBV7-9,NA,CASSYGAAFF,TGTGCCAGCAGCTATGGGGCAGCTTTCTTT
16,NA,TRBJ2-1,TRBV5-4,TRBD2,CASSLRTSGRGNEQFF,TGTGCCAGCAGCCTCAGGACTAGCGGGAGGGGCAATGAGCAGTTCTTC